This entry features one T cell receptor (beta chain) sequence. Its target is not known. The data were obtained in a study of T cell responses to AZD1222 COVID-19 vaccine. Measured with immunoSEQ multiplex PCR; TCRdb has only the in-frame clones, and not every one. The sample comprises roughly 140,000 clones, under 95% of which are singletons, and approximately 3.6% rests with the top ten. Overall study results and limits: Clonal diversity was possibly underestimated; the donors were predominantly white British and more often female. Close to half of spike-specific TCRs reportedly recognize unmutated variant regions.

With 3 bases removed from V and 10 bases from J, the gap between germline ends came to 9 bases. Germline V CDR1 and CDR2: LNHDA, SQIVND (reference sequence). The CDR3 runs 12 residues. Pooling was applied to second doses at about 4 or about 12 weeks. Material: peripheral blood, obtained 28 days after the second AZD1222 dose. J is TRBJ1-4 and V is TRBV19; unclear D gene. This TCR derives from an adult who received the AZD1222 COVID-19 vaccine. The CDR3 sequence is CASSIPDGKLFF. The CDR3 coding sequence is TGTGCCAGTAGTATCCCGGATGGAAAACTGTTTTTT.